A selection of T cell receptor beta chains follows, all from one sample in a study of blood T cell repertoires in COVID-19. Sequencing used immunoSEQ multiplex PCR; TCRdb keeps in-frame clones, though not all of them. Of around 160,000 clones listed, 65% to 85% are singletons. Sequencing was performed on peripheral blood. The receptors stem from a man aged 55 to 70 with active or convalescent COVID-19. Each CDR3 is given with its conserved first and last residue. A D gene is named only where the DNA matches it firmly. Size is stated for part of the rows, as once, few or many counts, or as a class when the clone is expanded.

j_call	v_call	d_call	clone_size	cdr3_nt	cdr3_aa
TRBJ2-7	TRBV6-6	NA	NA	TGTGCCACTTCGGCCGGGGTTGAGCAGTACTTC	CATSAGVEQYF
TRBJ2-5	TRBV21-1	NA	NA	TGTGCCAGCAGCAAAAAGCCCGCGGGAGGGACCCAAGAGACCCAGTACTTC	CASSKKPAGGTQETQYF
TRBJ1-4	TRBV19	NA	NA	TGTGCCAGTAGTCTGCGTCTGGCTAATGAAAAACTGTTTTTT	CASSLRLANEKLFF
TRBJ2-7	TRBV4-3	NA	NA	TGCGCCAGCAGCCAAGACCCTAGCGACGAGCAGTACTTC	CASSQDPSDEQYF
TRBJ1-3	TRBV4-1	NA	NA	TGCGCCAGCAGCCTAAGACAACAGGGCCCTGGAAACACCATATATTTT	CASSLRQQGPGNTIYF
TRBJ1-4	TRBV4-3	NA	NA	TGCGCCAGCAGCCAAGATCCTGCACAGGGCGGAGAAAAACTGTTTTTT	CASSQDPAQGGEKLFF
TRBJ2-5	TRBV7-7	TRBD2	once	TGTGCCAGCAGCTTACGGCGCCTAGCGGGAACCCCGGGGGAGACCCAGTACTTC	CASSLRRLAGTPGETQYF
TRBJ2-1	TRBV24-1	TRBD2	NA	TGTGCCACCGCAAGAGTTGGGGGGGTCAATGAGCAGTTCTTC	CATARVGGVNEQFF
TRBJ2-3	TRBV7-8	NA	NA	TGTGCCAGCAGCTTATATCATAGCCCCTCGGCAGATACGCAGTATTTT	CASSLYHSPSADTQYF
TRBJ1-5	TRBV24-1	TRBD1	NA	TGTGCCACCAGTGGATCTACAGGGGGGCCTTCACATTTT	CATSGSTGGPSHF
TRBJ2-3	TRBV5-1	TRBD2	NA	TGCGCCAGCAGCCCCGGGGGGATACGAACAGATACGCAGTATTTT	CASSPGGIRTDTQYF
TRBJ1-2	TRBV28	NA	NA	TGTGCCAGTCGACAGCAAACTCGCTATGGCTACACCTTC	CASRQQTRYGYTF
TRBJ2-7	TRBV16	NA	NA	TGTGCCAGCAGCCAATCGTTCAACGAGCAGTACTTC	CASSQSFNEQYF
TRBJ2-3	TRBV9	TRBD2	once	TGTGCCAGCAGCTCCTCCGGGACTAGCGACACAGATACGCAGTATTTT	CASSSSGTSDTDTQYF
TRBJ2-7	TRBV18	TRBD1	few	TGTGCCAGCTCACCGGACAGGGTTATGGCGTACTTC	CASSPDRVMAYF
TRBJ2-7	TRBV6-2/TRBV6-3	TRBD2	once	TGTGCCAGCAGTTACCCCGGGGTCGCGGGAGGATTCTCCTACGAGCAGTACTTC	CASSYPGVAGGFSYEQYF
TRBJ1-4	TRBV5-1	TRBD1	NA	TGCGCCAGCAGCTCGGGACAGGGTGGCGAAAAACTGTTTTTT	CASSSGQGGEKLFF
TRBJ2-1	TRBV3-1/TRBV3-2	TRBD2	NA	TGTGCCAGCAGCCCGAAGCGGGACCAACCCTCCTACAATGAGCAGTTCTTC	CASSPKRDQPSYNEQFF
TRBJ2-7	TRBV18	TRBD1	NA	TGTGCCAGCTCACCGTGGACAGGGGGCCTATACGAGCAGTACTTC	CASSPWTGGLYEQYF
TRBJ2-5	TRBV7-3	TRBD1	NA	TGTGCCAGCAGCGAATATGGGACAGCTAACCAAGAGACCCAGTACTTC	CASSEYGTANQETQYF
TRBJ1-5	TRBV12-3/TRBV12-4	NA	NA	TGTGCCAGCAGTTTAGACGAGGATCAGCCCCAGCATTTT	CASSLDEDQPQHF
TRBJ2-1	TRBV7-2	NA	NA	TGTGCCAGCAGCTTACTCGGACTCAAGCAGTTCTTC	CASSLLGLKQFF
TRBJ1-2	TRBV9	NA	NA	TGTGCCAGCAGCGCCTTTGCGGACACGAACTATGGCTACACCTTC	CASSAFADTNYGYTF
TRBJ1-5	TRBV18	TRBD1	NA	TGTGCCAGCTCACCAATACAGGGGTATCAGCCCCAGCATTTT	CASSPIQGYQPQHF
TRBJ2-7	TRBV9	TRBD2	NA	TGTGCCAGCAGCGTAGGGTCCAGCGGGAGCTCCTACGAGCAGTACTTC	CASSVGSSGSSYEQYF
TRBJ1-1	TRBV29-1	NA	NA	TGCAGCGTTGGCACGACAGTGAACACTGAAGCTTTCTTT	CSVGTTVNTEAFF
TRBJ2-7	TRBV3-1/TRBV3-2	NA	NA	TGTGCCAGCAGCAGCACAGGGATCACCTACGAGCAGTACTTC	CASSSTGITYEQYF
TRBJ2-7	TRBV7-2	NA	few	TGTGCCAGCAGCACTATGAGGGCTGGCGAGCAGTACTTC	CASSTMRAGEQYF
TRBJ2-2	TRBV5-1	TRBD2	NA	TGCGCCAGCAGTCTGACGGGAGGCGGGGACACCGGGGAGCTGTTTTTT	CASSLTGGGDTGELFF
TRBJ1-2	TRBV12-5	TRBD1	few	TGTGCTAGTGGTTTGTGGCAGGGGGACTATGGCTACACCTTC	CASGLWQGDYGYTF
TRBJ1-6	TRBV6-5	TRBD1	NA	TGTGCCAGCAGTATCAACAGGGGGCAATCACCCCTCCACTTT	CASSINRGQSPLHF
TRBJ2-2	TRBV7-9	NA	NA	TGTGCCAGCAGCTTAGCCCAGCCGGAGGTAACCGGGGAGCTGTTTTTT	CASSLAQPEVTGELFF
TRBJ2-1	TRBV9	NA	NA	TGTGCCAGCAGCGTAGAGGACAATCCCTTTATAAATGAGCAGTTCTTC	CASSVEDNPFINEQFF
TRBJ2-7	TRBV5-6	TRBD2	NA	TGTGCCAGCAGTCCTTATGGGGAGGGGTACGAGCAGTACTTC	CASSPYGEGYEQYF
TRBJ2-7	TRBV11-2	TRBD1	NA	TGTGCCAGCAGCCCGGACAGGGCCTACGAGCAGTACTTC	CASSPDRAYEQYF
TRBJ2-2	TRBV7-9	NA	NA	TGTGCCAGCAGCACCGAACTAGACACCGGGGAGCTGTTTTTT	CASSTELDTGELFF
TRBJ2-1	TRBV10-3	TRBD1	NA	TGTGCCACCAAAAGAAGGGACAGGCAGAATGAGCAGTTCTTC	CATKRRDRQNEQFF
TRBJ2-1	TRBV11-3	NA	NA	TGTGCCAGCAGCGTAACTAGGGATGAGCAGTTCTTC	CASSVTRDEQFF
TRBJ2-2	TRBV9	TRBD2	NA	TGTGCCAGCAGCACGAGCGGGAGGGCCTTCACCGGGGAGCTGTTTTTT	CASSTSGRAFTGELFF
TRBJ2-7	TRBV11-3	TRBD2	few	TGTGCCAGCAGCTTAGTGGCGGGAGGGATCTACGAGCAGTACTTC	CASSLVAGGIYEQYF